The following is a T cell receptor beta chain sequence with its context. The data originate from a study of blood T cell repertoires in COVID-19. The wider study: T cells, B-cell-depleted T cells, or PBMCs provided the cDNA or gDNA that served as material.

Participant age was about 18 to 89 years, and participants resided in roughly 25 US areas. Cohort 3 donors were reported recovered after two negative PCRs, clearance, or symptom resolution. This CDR3 has 16 amino acids. Trimming removed 9 bases from V and 3 bases from J; junction bases left unmatched: 16. Germline V CDR1 and CDR2: MDHEN, SYDVKM. This table comes from immunoSEQ multiplex PCR, and its TCRdb copy is limited to in-frame clones, with some not included. The table shows 200,000 to 250,000 clones, with around nine tenths occurring only once. This clonotype originated in a young man who had recovered from COVID-19. The chain has TRBV28 and TRBJ1-1; TRBD1 agrees at 7 bases. The sequencing sample was made of PBMCs or T cells enriched from blood (not recorded which). The CDR3 here is CASPKATGILDTEAFF. The DNA for the CDR3 is TGTGCCAGTCCCAAAGCGACAGGGATCTTGGACACTGAAGCTTTCTTT.